What follows are 17 T cell receptor beta chains derived from one specimen sequenced in a study of cytomegalovirus exposure and HLA in healthy donors. Here immunoSEQ multiplex PCR was the method, and the copy in TCRdb shows in-frame clones only, minus some. The sample shows over 200,000 clones, roughly 83% of them seen only once. The specimen sequenced was PBMCs. These receptors all stem from a woman aged 18-30 years in good health and CMV-seronegative.

This sequence joins TRBV30 and TRBJ1-3; D unresolved. The germline V gene encodes CDR1 GTSNPN and CDR2 SVGIG (reference sequence). This CDR3 is built from 14 residues. V gave up 5 bases and J gave up 0 bases, with 11 bases separating them. CDR3 loop: CAWAPGSSGNTIYF. CDR3 nucleotides: TGTGCCTGGGCCCCAGGTAGCTCTGGAAACACCATATATTTT.

The chain carries TRBV29-1 and TRBJ2-1; 11 bases are a match to TRBD2. Trimming took 3 bases from V and 7 from J; bases not matched to a gene: 5. The CDR3 consists of 14 residues. Germline V gene sequence: CDR1 SQVTM, CDR2 ANQGSEA. The DNA for the CDR3 is TGCAGCGTTGATCGGCTAGCGGGAGGTAATGAGCAGTTCTTC. Residues: CSVDRLAGGNEQFF.

The genes are TRBV29-1 and TRBJ1-2; D gene uncertain. With 8 bases removed from V and 2 bases from J, the gap between germline ends came to 15 bases. The CDR3 extends over 13 amino acids. CDR1 SQVTM and CDR2 ANQGSEA come from the germline V gene. In DNA form, the CDR3 reads TGCAGCTTCCGCCTCGCCGGGAACTATGGCTACACCTTC. It specifies CSFRLAGNYGYTF.

The chain uses TRBV5-1 and TRBJ1-1; no firm D call. Germline CDR1 is SGHRS and CDR2 is YFSETQ. The CDR3 loop spans 15 amino acids. V lost 0 bases, J lost 1 base, and 10 bases lay in between. CDR3 residues: CASSLVRTANTEAFF. For the CDR3, the DNA is TGCGCCAGCAGCTTGGTTAGGACGGCGAACACTGAAGCTTTCTTT.

The V call is TRBV18, the J call TRBJ1-4; 7 bases agree with TRBD1. The CDR3 sequence is 16 residues long. Trimming cost V 4 bases and J 1 base; bases outside gene matches: 6. CDR1 and CDR2 (germline): KGHSH, LQKENI. The CDR3 DNA reads as TGTGCCAGCTCACGCAGACAGGGCTTAACTAATGAAAAACTGTTTTTT. Translating it yields CASSRRQGLTNEKLFF. The whole variable domain, filled in from reference TRBV18 and TRBJ1-4, reads NAGVMQNPRHLVRRRGQEARLRCSPMKGHSHVYWYRQLPEEGLKFMVYLQKENIIDESGMPKERFSAEFPKEGPSILRIQQVVRGDSAAYFCASSRRQGLTNEKLFFGSGTQLSVL.

This clone has only a few counts. The chain uses TRBV4-1 and TRBJ2-7, with no clear D. Germline CDR1 MGHRA, CDR2 YSYEKL. This CDR3 is built from 15 residues. With 3 bases removed from V and 11 bases from J, the gap between germline ends came to 23 bases. The CDR3 protein is CASSHGWAPTEPKYF. As DNA, the CDR3 is TGCGCCAGCAGCCACGGGTGGGCGCCTACGGAGCCTAAGTACTTC.

The chain carries TRBV30 and TRBJ2-5; D remains ambiguous. Germline assignment: CDR1 GTSNPN and CDR2 SVGIG (reference sequence). V lost 0 bases and J 4 bases, leaving 6 bases between the germline ends. The CDR3 covers 12 residues. The CDR3 coding sequence is TGTGCCTGGAGTGTACGGCCAGAGACCCAGTACTTC. Translation gives CAWSVRPETQYF.

The rearrangement uses TRBV7-7 and TRBJ2-5; 12 bases agree with TRBD2. The CDR3 runs 15 residues. Unmatched junction bases numbered 4, after V lost 4 bases and J lost 4 bases. Looked up from germline, CDR1 is SSHAT and CDR2 is FNYEAQ (reference sequence). The CDR3 protein is CASSSLAGGGETQYF. Written as DNA, the CDR3 is TGTGCCAGCAGCTCACTAGCGGGAGGTGGAGAGACCCAGTACTTC. The whole variable domain, filled in from reference TRBV7-7 and TRBJ2-5, reads GAGVSQSPRYKVTKRGQDVTLRCDPISSHATLYWYQQALGQGPEFLTYFNYEAQPDKSGLPSDRFSAERPEGSISTLTIQRTEQRDSAMYRCASSSLAGGGETQYFGPGTRLLVL.

This rearrangement joins TRBV25-1 to TRBJ2-7; D perhaps matches TRBD1 (5 bases). Trimming removed 3 bases at V and 7 bases at J, with 10 bases between. This CDR3 contains 12 residues. Germline V CDR1 and CDR2: MGHDK, SYGVNS. CDR3 coding DNA: TGTGCCAGCAGTGATGTTTACAGGGAGCAGTACTTC. This sequence encodes CASSDVYREQYF.

This chain joins TRBV25-1 and TRBJ2-1; 9 nucleotides line up with TRBD2. V shed 3 bases and J 3 bases; nucleotides not matched to a gene: 3. The CDR3 loop spans 15 amino acids. Germline V CDR1 and CDR2: MGHDK, SYGVNS. In nucleotides, the CDR3 is TGTGCCAGCAGTGAGGTAGCGGGAGTCTACAATGAGCAGTTCTTC. Translation gives CASSEVAGVYNEQFF.

V gene TRBV6-6 combines with J gene TRBJ2-1; no clear D gene. This CDR3 contains 15 residues. Per the germline V gene, CDR1 is MNHNY and CDR2 is SVGAGI (reference sequence). V lost 2 bases to trimming and J lost 4 bases, with 12 bases between them. CDR3 residues: CASSYVGSVYNEQFF. The CDR3 coding sequence is TGTGCCAGCAGTTACGTGGGGTCCGTTTACAATGAGCAGTTCTTC.

The chain recombines TRBV27 with TRBJ1-4; TRBD1 might be the D (6 bases). Germline V gene sequence: CDR1 MNHEY, CDR2 SMNVEV (reference sequence). The CDR3 is made up of 18 amino acids. V was shortened by 5 bases and J by 2 bases, with 21 bases between the two germline ends. Written as DNA, the CDR3 is TGTGCCAGCAGTAGGGGGTGGACAGCTCCAAACACTAATGAAAAACTGTTTTTT. This gives the protein CASSRGWTAPNTNEKLFF.

The genes are TRBV6-1 and TRBJ2-1, with TRBD2 matching 9 bases. Trimming cost V 1 base and J 6 bases; bases outside gene matches: 4. Germline V lookup: CDR1 MNHNS, CDR2 SASEGT. The CDR3 consists of 15 residues. CDR3 sequence: CASSEEGSGSNEQFF. CDR3 sequence (DNA): TGTGCCAGCAGTGAAGAAGGTAGCGGGAGCAATGAGCAGTTCTTC.

This chain connects TRBV7-8 to TRBJ1-1; D perhaps matches TRBD1 (6 bases). CDR1 is SGHVS and CDR2 is FQNEAQ in the germline V gene. Trimming removed 7 bases at V and 8 bases at J, with 20 bases between. The CDR3 has 14 residues. DNA for the CDR3: TGTGCCAGCACCCCAATCCCGGGGGCGGGGGAAGCTTTCTTT. Protein sequence: CASTPIPGAGEAFF.

CDR3 coding DNA: TGTGCCAGCAGCTGGGGGGGTAAGAACACTGAAGCTTTCTTT. It yields the protein CASSWGGKNTEAFF. The V gene is TRBV11-1, the J gene TRBJ1-1; perhaps TRBD1 as D (5 bases). Trimming took 4 bases from V and 1 from J, leaving 10 bases between them. The length of the CDR3 is 14 residues. Germline CDR1 reads SGHAT; CDR2 reads FQDESV (reference sequence).

In this sample, this clone turned up a few times. The genes are TRBV19 and TRBJ2-3, with 7 bases matching TRBD1. The CDR3 has 16 residues. V lost 1 base to trimming and J lost 5 bases; unmatched junction nucleotides: 9. The germline V gene has CDR1 LNHDA and CDR2 SQIVND (reference sequence). CDR3 loop: CASSIVPGGIRDTQYF. Written as DNA, the CDR3 is TGTGCCAGTAGTATAGTCCCAGGGGGAATTAGAGATACGCAGTATTTT.

The V call is TRBV2, the J call TRBJ1-1, with D tentatively TRBD1 (5 bases). The germline V and J ends were trimmed by 6 bases and 0 bases, with 17 bases remaining between them. Germline-derived CDR1 and CDR2 are SNHLY and FYNNEI. This CDR3 spans 16 amino acids. The CDR3 region has the DNA TGTGCCAGCAGACCATCCCCAGGGAACGTGAACACTGAAGCTTTCTTT. Translation gives CASRPSPGNVNTEAFF.